A single sample gave rise to the 12 T cell receptor beta chains below, sequenced in a study of a mutant IDH1 vaccine in newly diagnosed glioma. The sample's time point: week 35, safety follow-up. Doses comprised 300 ug of mutant IDH1 20-mer peptide each, plus topical imiquimod. The antigens for these receptors are not known. This table comes from immunoSEQ multiplex PCR, and its TCRdb copy is limited to in-frame clones, with some not included. The sample gives approximately 50,000 clones, 86% of which show up once; roughly 1.5% is in the top ten. This material consisted of PBMCs, taken from a glioma patient whose treatment included an IDH1 peptide vaccine. The origin of the receptors is a man in his forties or fifties with glioma.

The chain has TRBV10-1 and TRBJ2-3; 8 bases map to TRBD2. After removal of 9 bases from V and 4 bases from J, the junction contained 6 bases not matched to a gene. Germline loops: CDR1 WNHNN, CDR2 SYGVQD (reference sequence). The CDR3 sequence is 13 residues long. CDR3 DNA: TGCGCCAGTACGGGAGGGCCCCCAGATACGCAGTATTTT. Translation gives CASTGGPPDTQYF.

V usage is TRBV28 and J usage is TRBJ1-1, with D hard to call. This CDR3 is built from 12 residues. V lost 2 bases, J lost 8 bases, and 9 bases lay in between. The germline CDR1 and CDR2 sequences are MDHEN and SYDVKM. CDR3 residues: CASSLSVGEAFF. CDR3 nucleotides: TGTGCCAGCAGTTTAAGTGTTGGAGAAGCTTTCTTT.

The J gene is TRBJ2-7, the V gene TRBV18; D not resolved. CDR3 length equals 14 residues. V was cut by 3 bases and J by 3 bases, with 12 bases left in between. Per the germline V gene, CDR1 is KGHSH and CDR2 is LQKENI. This chain's CDR3 is CASSPRVLDYEQYF. In nucleotides, the CDR3 is TGTGCCAGCTCACCGCGAGTCCTTGACTACGAGCAGTACTTC. Full variable domain (rest looked up from reference TRBV18 and TRBJ2-7): NAGVMQNPRHLVRRRGQEARLRCSPMKGHSHVYWYRQLPEEGLKFMVYLQKENIIDESGMPKERFSAEFPKEGPSILRIQQVVRGDSAAYFCASSPRVLDYEQYFGPGTRLTVT.

This clone was counted a single time. This chain uses TRBV14 with TRBJ2-1; the D call may be TRBD1 or TRBD2 (5 bases each). The V and J ends lost 4 bases and 4 bases respectively, with 23 bases between them. CDR1 is SGHDN and CDR2 is FVKESK in the germline V gene. The CDR3 sequence is 18 residues long. DNA of the CDR3: TGTGCCAGCAGCCCTATACTACCCCGGGGCCAGAATTACAATGAGCAGTTCTTC. It codes for CASSPILPRGQNYNEQFF.

This chain connects TRBV6-5 to TRBJ2-7; D is perhaps TRBD1 (5 bases). The CDR3 runs 15 residues. Germline V gene sequence: CDR1 MNHEY, CDR2 SVGAGI. Trimming shortened V by 0 bases and J by 2 bases, and 11 bases separated the two germline ends. CDR3 sequence (DNA): TGTGCCAGCAGTTACTCGATACAGGCCCCCTACGAGCAGTACTTC. Protein: CASSYSIQAPYEQYF.

V is TRBV5-1 and J is TRBJ1-1; 7 bases line up with TRBD1. Looked up from germline, CDR1 is SGHRS and CDR2 is YFSETQ. Losses at the gene ends were 2 bases for V and 6 bases for J; bases not matched to a gene: 10. The CDR3 runs 15 residues. CDR3 DNA: TGCGCCAGCAGCTTCGATCCAGGGGGGTACCCTGAAGCTTTCTTT. This codes for CASSFDPGGYPEAFF. The full variable domain, its missing parts supplied by reference TRBV5-1 and TRBJ1-1, is KAGVTQTPRYLIKTRGQQVTLSCSPISGHRSVSWYQQTPGQGLQFLFEYFSETQRNKGNFPGRFSGRQFSNSRSEMNVSTLELGDSALYLCASSFDPGGYPEAFFGQGTRLTVV.

This clone was picked up one time. The chain uses TRBV27 and TRBJ2-7; D not certain. Trimming stripped 5 bases from V and 3 bases from J, with 14 bases between. Germline CDR1 is MNHEY and CDR2 is SMNVEV (reference sequence). The CDR3 is 14 amino acids. CDR3 bases: TGTGCCAGCAGTCCGACATGGCGGAACTACGAGCAGTACTTC. Its translation is CASSPTWRNYEQYF.

Notes on this clone: Germline and junction disagree at one end, which may indicate a read error. The chain links TRBV7-7 to TRBJ2-7; TRBD1 aligns across 9 bases. The V gene's germline CDR1 is SSHAT and CDR2 FNYEAQ (reference sequence). The CDR3 loop spans 14 amino acids. The CDR3 DNA sequence: TGTGCTAGCAGTACCGGGACAGGGTTGCGGGAGCAGTACTTC. Amino acids: CASSTGTGLREQYF.

The V gene is TRBV2, the J gene TRBJ2-2; a weak D match, TRBD2 (5 bases). The V end lost 4 bases, the J end lost 5 bases, and 11 bases lay between the germline ends. The CDR3 extends over 14 amino acids. Germline lookup yields CDR1 SNHLY and CDR2 FYNNEI. Here the CDR3 DNA reads TGTGCCAGCAGTGTCAGACTAAGGACCGGGGAGCTGTTTTTT. This encodes CASSVRLRTGELFF.

CDR3: CASSLAGVENEQFF. Here the CDR3 DNA reads TGTGCCAGCAGCTTAGCTGGAGTAGAGAATGAGCAGTTCTTC. This chain joins TRBV7-2 and TRBJ2-1; D ambiguous. Germline V CDR1 and CDR2: SGHTA, FQGNSA. This CDR3 contains 14 residues. Trimming left V 0 bases short and J 7 bases short, with 10 bases between. Supplemented by reference TRBV7-2 and TRBJ2-1, the full variable domain reads GAGVSQSPSNKVTEKGKDVELRCDPISGHTALYWYRQSLGQGLEFLIYFQGNSAPDKSGLPSDRFSAERTGGSVSTLTIQRTQQEDSAVYLCASSLAGVENEQFFGPGTRLTVL.

V gene TRBV5-1 combines with J gene TRBJ1-3; 9 positions agree with TRBD1. Germline CDR1 and CDR2: SGHRS and YFSETQ. This CDR3 has 15 residues. The junction had 6 bases not matched to a gene; V was cut back by 4 bases and J by 4 bases. The DNA of the CDR3 is TGCGCCAGCAGCGTGGGACAGGGACGAGGAAACACCATATATTTT. It encodes CASSVGQGRGNTIYF.

J is TRBJ2-5 and V is TRBV13; D possibly corresponds to TRBD2 (6 bases). V gave up 5 bases and J gave up 7 bases, with 14 bases separating them. The CDR3 has 13 amino acids. The germline V gene has CDR1 PRHDT and CDR2 FYEKMQ (reference sequence). CDR3 sequence: CASSARLDGTQYF. DNA of the CDR3: TGTGCCAGCAGCGCAAGACTAGATGGGACCCAGTACTTC.